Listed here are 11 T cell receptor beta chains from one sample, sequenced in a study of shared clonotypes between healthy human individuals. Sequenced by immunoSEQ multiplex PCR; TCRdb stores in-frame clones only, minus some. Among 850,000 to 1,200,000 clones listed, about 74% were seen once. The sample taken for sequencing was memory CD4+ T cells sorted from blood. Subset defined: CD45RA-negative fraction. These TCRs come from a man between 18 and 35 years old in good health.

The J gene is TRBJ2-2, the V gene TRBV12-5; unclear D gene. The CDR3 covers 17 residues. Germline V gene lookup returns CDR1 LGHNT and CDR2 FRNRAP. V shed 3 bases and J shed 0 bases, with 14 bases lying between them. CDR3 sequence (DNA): TGTGCTAGTGGTTTTCTTAGGGAAGGGCCGAACACCGGGGAGCTGTTTTTT. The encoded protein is CASGFLREGPNTGELFF.

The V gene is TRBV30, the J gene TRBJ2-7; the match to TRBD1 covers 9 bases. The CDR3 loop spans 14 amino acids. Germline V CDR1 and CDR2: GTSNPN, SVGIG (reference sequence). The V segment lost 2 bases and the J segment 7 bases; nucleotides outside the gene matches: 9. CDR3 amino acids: CAWSKGQGSGEQYF. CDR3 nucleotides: TGTGCCTGGAGTAAAGGACAGGGGTCTGGAGAGCAGTACTTC.

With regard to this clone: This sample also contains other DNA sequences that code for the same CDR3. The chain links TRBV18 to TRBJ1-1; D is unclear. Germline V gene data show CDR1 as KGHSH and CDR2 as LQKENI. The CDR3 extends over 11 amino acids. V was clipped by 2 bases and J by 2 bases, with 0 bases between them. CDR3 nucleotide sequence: TGTGCCAGCTCACCAAACACTGAAGCTTTCTTT. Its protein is CASSPNTEAFF.

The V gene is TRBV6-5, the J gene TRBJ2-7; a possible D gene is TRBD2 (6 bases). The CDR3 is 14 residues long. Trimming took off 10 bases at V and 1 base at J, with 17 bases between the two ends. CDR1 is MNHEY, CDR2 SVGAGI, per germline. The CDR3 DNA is TGTGCCACGGGACTGGGGGTGGGATCCTACGAGCAGTACTTC. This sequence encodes CATGLGVGSYEQYF.

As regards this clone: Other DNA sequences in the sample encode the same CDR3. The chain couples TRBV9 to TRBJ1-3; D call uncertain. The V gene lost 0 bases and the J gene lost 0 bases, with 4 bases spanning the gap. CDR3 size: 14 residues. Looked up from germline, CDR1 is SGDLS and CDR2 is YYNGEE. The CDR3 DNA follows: TGTGCCAGCAGCGTAGAGAGCTCTGGAAACACCATATATTTT. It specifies CASSVESSGNTIYF.

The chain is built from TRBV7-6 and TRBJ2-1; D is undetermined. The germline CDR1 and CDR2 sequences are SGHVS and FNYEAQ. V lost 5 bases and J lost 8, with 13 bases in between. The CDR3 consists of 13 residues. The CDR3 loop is CASSEIPGYEQFF. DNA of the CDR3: TGTGCCAGCAGCGAAATCCCAGGCTATGAGCAGTTCTTC.

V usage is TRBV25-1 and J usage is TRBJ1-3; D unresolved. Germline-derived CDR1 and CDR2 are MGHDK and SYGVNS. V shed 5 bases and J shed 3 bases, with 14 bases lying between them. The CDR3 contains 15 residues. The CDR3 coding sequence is TGTGCCAGCAGTCCCAAATCCGGCTTTGGAAACACCATATATTTT. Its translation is CASSPKSGFGNTIYF.

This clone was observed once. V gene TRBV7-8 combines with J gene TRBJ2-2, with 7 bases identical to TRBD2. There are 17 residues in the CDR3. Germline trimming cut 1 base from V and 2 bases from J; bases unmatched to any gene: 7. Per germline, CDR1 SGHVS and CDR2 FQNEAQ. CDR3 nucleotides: TGTGCCAGCAGCTTAGTAGGGAGGGGAACAAACACCGGGGAGCTGTTTTTT. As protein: CASSLVGRGTNTGELFF.

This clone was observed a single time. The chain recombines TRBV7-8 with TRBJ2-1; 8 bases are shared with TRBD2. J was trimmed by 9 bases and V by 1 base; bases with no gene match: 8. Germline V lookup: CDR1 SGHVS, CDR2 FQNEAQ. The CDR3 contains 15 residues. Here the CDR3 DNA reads TGTGCCAGCAGCTTAGGGGGACTAGGGGTCACTGAGCAGTTCTTC. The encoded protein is CASSLGGLGVTEQFF.

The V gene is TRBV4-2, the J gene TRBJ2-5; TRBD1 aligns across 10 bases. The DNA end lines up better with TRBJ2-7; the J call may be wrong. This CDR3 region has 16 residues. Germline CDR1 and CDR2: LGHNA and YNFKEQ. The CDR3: CASSQTGGTGVYEQYF. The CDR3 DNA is TGTGCCAGCAGCCAAACGGGTGGGACAGGGGTCTACGAGCAGTACTTC.

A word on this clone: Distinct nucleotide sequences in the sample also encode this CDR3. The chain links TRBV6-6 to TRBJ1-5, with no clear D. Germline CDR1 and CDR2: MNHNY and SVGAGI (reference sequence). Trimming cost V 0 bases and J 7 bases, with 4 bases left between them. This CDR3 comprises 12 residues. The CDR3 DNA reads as TGTGCCAGCAGTTACTCTGGCCAGCCCCAGCATTTT. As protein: CASSYSGQPQHF.